This is a list of T cell receptor beta chains from one sample in a study of hypomethylating agent response in myelodysplastic syndrome. TCRdb's table, derived via immunoSEQ multiplex PCR, lists solely in-frame clones and lacks some. Of approximately 1,600 clones detected, about 83% appear once; the ten largest clones hold roughly 20%. The source was bone marrow, collected before or after starting hypomethylating agent treatment for myelodysplastic syndrome (not recorded which). These receptors all come from a human donor with myelodysplastic syndrome. The CDR3 runs from the conserved cysteine through the conserved F or W. The order of the fields is D gene, J gene, V gene, CDR3 protein, CDR3 DNA. A D gene is named only where the DNA matches it firmly.

>-|TRBJ2-3|TRBV9
CASSVGNPSTDTQYF
TGTGCCAGCAGCGTAGGGAACCCTAGCACAGATACGCAGTATTTT
>TRBD2|TRBJ2-7|TRBV30
CAWNSGRARYEQYF
TGTGCCTGGAACAGCGGGAGGGCACGCTACGAGCAGTACTTC
>TRBD2|TRBJ2-1|TRBV28
CASSPAPWTSGRGPYNEQFF
TGTGCCAGCAGCCCGGCACCTTGGACTAGCGGGAGGGGGCCATACAATGAGCAGTTCTTC
>-|TRBJ2-2|TRBV11-3
CASSLGERNTGELFF
TGTGCCAGCAGCTTGGGGGAGAGAAACACCGGGGAGCTGTTTTTT
>-|TRBJ2-1|TRBV5-6
CASSLLTNEQFF
TGTGCCAGCAGCTTGTTAACGAATGAGCAGTTCTTC
>-|TRBJ1-1|TRBV28
CASSLGKGQMNTEAFF
TGTGCCAGCAGTTTAGGGAAAGGGCAGATGAACACTGAAGCTTTCTTT
>TRBD1|TRBJ1-1|TRBV7-2
CASSNRQGSTEAFF
TGTGCCAGCAGCAACCGACAGGGATCCACTGAAGCTTTCTTT
>-|TRBJ1-1|TRBV11-2
CASSLERSTEAFF
TGTGCCAGCAGCTTAGAACGGAGCACTGAAGCTTTCTTT
>-|TRBJ2-7|TRBV10-1
CASSDGIYEQYF
TGCGCCAGCAGTGATGGGATCTACGAGCAGTACTTC
>-|TRBJ1-1|TRBV5-5
CASSGRPDGGAFF
TGTGCCAGCAGCGGGAGGCCGGATGGAGGGGCTTTCTTT
>-|TRBJ1-2|TRBV7-6
CASSPGGHGYTF
TGTGCCAGCAGCCCTGGGGGCCATGGCTACACCTTC